One and the same sample provided the 3 T cell receptor beta chains below, sequenced in a study of PD-1 blockade in classical Hodgkin lymphoma (dated by TCRdb to the early 2020s). The time point tag for this specimen amounts to: cycle 2 day 1 (C2D1) of nivolumab. Every trial patient had relapsed following autologous stem cell transplantation, and prior brentuximab vedotin exposure was what differed among cohorts A, B and C. The library relied on the immunoSEQ multiplex PCR assay. TCRdb carries this immuneACCESS record with in-frame sequences only. Its versions omit some clonotypes, under half of them owing to an unresolved V gene in the studies checked, with the rest unexplained. The sample profile shows roughly 90,000 clones; about four fifths of them were found once. The ten largest make up approximately 15% of the sample. The source material was peripheral blood mononuclear cells (PBMCs), sampled before the second cycle of nivolumab. The receptors derive from a human donor with classical Hodgkin lymphoma.

The chain couples TRBV10-3 to TRBJ2-3; 8 bases are shared with TRBD2. The junction had 11 bases not matched to a gene; V was cut back by 7 bases and J by 5 bases. Germline lookup yields CDR1 ENHRY and CDR2 SYGVKD. The CDR3 consists of 15 residues. The CDR3 nucleotides read TGTGCCATCAAAGGGGCTAGCGGGTCAGGAGATACGCAGTATTTT. Residues: CAIKGASGSGDTQYF.

The chain couples TRBV4-3 to TRBJ1-1, with TRBD1 matching 9 bases. The germline V gene has CDR1 LGHNA and CDR2 YSLEER. This CDR3 is built from 13 residues. J gave up 5 bases and V 8 bases, and 6 bases lay outside the gene matches. CDR3 region: CASGTGGGTEAFF. CDR3 coding DNA: TGCGCCAGCGGTACAGGGGGCGGGACTGAAGCTTTCTTT.

The chain combines TRBV4-1 with TRBJ2-1, with 8 nucleotides matching TRBD2. The germline V gene encodes CDR1 MGHRA and CDR2 YSYEKL. The CDR3 loop spans 15 amino acids. V dropped 8 bases and J dropped 6; count of bases not matched to a gene: 12. The CDR3 protein is CASGIWESGGNEQFF. CDR3 nucleotide sequence: TGCGCCAGCGGAATTTGGGAAAGCGGGGGCAATGAGCAGTTCTTC.